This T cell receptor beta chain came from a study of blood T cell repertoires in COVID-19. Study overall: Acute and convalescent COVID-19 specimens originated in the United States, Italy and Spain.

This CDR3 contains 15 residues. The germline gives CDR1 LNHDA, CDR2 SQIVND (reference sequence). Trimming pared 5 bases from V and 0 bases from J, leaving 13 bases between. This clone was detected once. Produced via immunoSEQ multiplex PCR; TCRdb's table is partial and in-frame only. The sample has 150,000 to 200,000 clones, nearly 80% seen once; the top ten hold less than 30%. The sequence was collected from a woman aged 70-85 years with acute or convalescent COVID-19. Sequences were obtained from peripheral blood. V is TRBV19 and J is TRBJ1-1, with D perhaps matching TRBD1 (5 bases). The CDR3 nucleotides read TGTGCCAGTAGTCATCAGGGCTCTCTGAACACTGAAGCTTTCTTT. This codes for CASSHQGSLNTEAFF.